The 25 T cell receptor beta chains below were found in one sample sequenced in a study of blood T cell repertoires in COVID-19. Clones were sequenced by immunoSEQ multiplex PCR, and TCRdb holds only the in-frame ones, with some missing. This sample yields 140,000 to 150,000 clones, of which around 86% are seen a single time; roughly 35% belongs to the top ten. The sequenced sample consisted of peripheral blood. The receptors come from a man in his fifties or sixties who had recovered from COVID-19.

The rearrangement uses TRBV27 and TRBJ2-7; 15 positions match TRBD2. The V gene's germline CDR1 is MNHEY and CDR2 SMNVEV (reference sequence). The CDR3 has 20 amino acids. V was pared by 0 bases and J by 3 bases, with 12 bases of the junction left unmatched. Written as DNA, the CDR3 is TGTGCCAGCAGTTTATCTTACGGACTAGCGGGGGGGCCGGCAAGCTACGAGCAGTACTTC. Encoded protein: CASSLSYGLAGGPASYEQYF.

On this clone itself: This sample also contains other DNA sequences that code for the same CDR3. The chain recombines TRBV5-1 with TRBJ2-3; 12 positions agree with TRBD2. With V trimmed by 1 base and J by 1 base, 1 base remained unmatched. The CDR3 is 16 residues long. Per the germline V gene, CDR1 is SGHRS and CDR2 is YFSETQ. The CDR3 loop reads CASSLRLAGGTDTQYF. The DNA for the CDR3 is TGCGCCAGCAGCTTGCGACTAGCGGGGGGCACAGATACGCAGTATTTT.

The chain recombines TRBV5-6 with TRBJ1-3; D gene ambiguous. The CDR3 spans 17 residues. V was cut by 0 bases and J by 0 bases, with 13 bases left in between. CDR1 is SGHDT and CDR2 is YYEEEE in the germline V gene. In DNA form, the CDR3 reads TGTGCCAGCAGCTTGGTAGGAGGGATAAGCTCTGGAAACACCATATATTTT. The encoded protein is CASSLVGGISSGNTIYF.

This clone was seen just once. The rearrangement links TRBV6-1 to TRBJ1-4, with TRBD1 matching 8 bases. The V and J ends lost 1 base and 7 bases, in that order; junction bases with no gene match: 11. Germline CDR1 reads MNHNS; CDR2 reads SASEGT. The CDR3 contains 17 residues. In DNA form, the CDR3 reads TGTGCCAGCAGTGAAGGAGGCGCCGGGACAGGAACTGAAAAACTGTTTTTT. Encoded protein: CASSEGGAGTGTEKLFF.

The CDR3 loop is CASSFWGQGIDQPQHF. DNA of the CDR3: TGTGCCAGCAGCTTTTGGGGACAGGGGATTGATCAGCCCCAGCATTTT. The chain couples TRBV5-8 to TRBJ1-5, with 10 bases that match TRBD1. CDR1 and CDR2 from the germline V gene are SGHTS and YDEGEE. This CDR3 is built from 16 residues. V shed 2 bases and J 5 bases; nucleotides not matched to a gene: 7.

The V gene is TRBV10-3, the J gene TRBJ1-4; D may be TRBD1 (5 bases). The CDR3 sequence is 12 residues long. Per the germline V gene, CDR1 is ENHRY and CDR2 is SYGVKD. The V end was cut by 8 bases, the J end by 8 bases, with 12 bases between. The CDR3: CAIGAGGEKLFF. The DNA for the CDR3 is TGTGCCATCGGGGCAGGCGGAGAAAAACTGTTTTTT.

The CDR3: CASSQTDRVYSPLHF. CDR3 nucleotides: TGTGCCAGCAGTCAGACGGACAGGGTTTATTCACCCCTCCACTTT. The rearrangement uses TRBV7-9 and TRBJ1-6; 8 bases match TRBD1. The CDR3 consists of 15 residues. V lost 6 bases, J lost 8 bases, and 9 bases stayed unmatched. The V gene's germline CDR1 is SEHNR and CDR2 FQNEAQ (reference sequence).

The V and J genes are TRBV3-1 (or the pseudogene TRBV3-2) and TRBJ1-1; 8 bases are shared with TRBD1. Germline CDR1 is LGHDT and CDR2 is YNNKEL (reference sequence). This CDR3 spans 17 amino acids. Trimming cost V 3 bases and J 2 bases; bases outside gene matches: 11. CDR3 bases: TGTGCCAGCAGCCACCGCAGCTCAGGGGGCCTCAACACTGAAGCTTTCTTT. Translation gives CASSHRSSGGLNTEAFF.

The chain combines TRBV7-2 with TRBJ2-7; 8 bases agree with TRBD1. With 5 bases clipped from V and 6 bases from J, the junction kept 9 bases outside the gene matches. The CDR3 runs 14 residues. Germline V CDR1 and CDR2: SGHTA, FQGNSA. The CDR3 coding sequence is TGTGCCAGCAGCCCTAGGCGGCAGGGGGCCGAGCAGTACTTC. Residues: CASSPRRQGAEQYF.

The chain recombines TRBV5-4 with TRBJ1-6; no definite D call. Germline V gene sequence: CDR1 SGHNT, CDR2 YYREEE (reference sequence). The CDR3 has 15 amino acids. Between the trimmed V and J ends, which lost 1 base and 7 bases, there was a span of 12 bases. CDR3 region: CASSLRGLRNSPLHF. In DNA, the CDR3 is TGTGCCAGCAGCTTGCGGGGTTTAAGGAATTCACCCCTCCACTTT.

This chain joins TRBV27 and TRBJ1-1; TRBD1 aligns across 9 bases. Trimming removed 5 bases from V and 4 bases from J; junction bases left unmatched: 2. The length of the CDR3 is 13 residues. Germline V CDR1 and CDR2: MNHEY, SMNVEV (reference sequence). The CDR3 nucleotides read TGTGCCAGCAGTACGGACAGGGGCACTGAAGCTTTCTTT. Translated, it gives CASSTDRGTEAFF.

The rearrangement links TRBV2 to TRBJ2-3; D unclear. Germline CDR1 reads SNHLY; CDR2 reads FYNNEI. V lost 0 bases, J lost 2 bases, and 15 bases lay in between. CDR3 length: 17 amino acids. In nucleotides, the CDR3 is TGTGCCAGCAGTGAAGCGCCAGTGCCCTCCTTCACAGATACGCAGTATTTT. Translation: CASSEAPVPSFTDTQYF.

The chain combines TRBV7-3 with TRBJ2-1; 8 bases are shared with TRBD1. The V and J ends lost 6 bases and 7 bases, in that order; junction bases with no gene match: 8. In germline, CDR1 is SGHTA, CDR2 FQGTGA. The CDR3 loop spans 14 amino acids. CDR3 sequence reads: CASSFTDRGNEQFF. For the CDR3, the DNA is TGTGCCAGCAGTTTCACCGACAGGGGTAATGAGCAGTTCTTC.

This clone appeared a single time. The chain uses TRBV21-1 and TRBJ2-3; the table names TRBD2, a call not compared with the DNA. TRBV21-1 is listed as a pseudogene. The CDR3 is 17 amino acids. The CDR3 loop is CASSKNPGTSGTDTQYF. DNA for the CDR3: TGTGCCAGCAGCAAAAATCCTGGGACTAGCGGAACAGATACGCAGTATTTT.

This chain connects TRBV5-6 to TRBJ2-3; D is uncertain. This CDR3 comprises 15 residues. Trimming took off 0 bases at V and 1 base at J, with 9 bases between the two ends. Germline lookup yields CDR1 SGHDT and CDR2 YYEEEE. The CDR3 DNA reads as TGTGCCAGCAGCTTGGATCCGCCGGGCACAGATACGCAGTATTTT. Amino acid sequence: CASSLDPPGTDTQYF.

The V gene is TRBV6-1, the J gene TRBJ1-2, with a possible D match to TRBD1 (5 bases). Trimming took 2 bases from V and 2 from J, leaving 15 bases between them. Germline V gene sequence: CDR1 MNHNS, CDR2 SASEGT. This CDR3 contains 16 residues. CDR3 in amino acids: CASSERGGSPNYGYTF. The CDR3 nucleotides read TGTGCCAGCAGTGAAAGGGGTGGGTCCCCAAACTATGGCTACACCTTC.

The DNA of the CDR3 is TGTGCCAGCAGTTACTTAGGGGCAGATACGCAGTATTTT. Its protein product is CASSYLGADTQYF. This chain links TRBV6-5 with TRBJ2-3; perhaps TRBD1 as D (5 bases). The V and J ends lost 1 base and 4 bases respectively, with 6 bases between them. The CDR3 loop spans 13 amino acids. Germline loops: CDR1 MNHEY, CDR2 SVGAGI.

This clone was seen only a few times. The chain employs TRBV6-5 and TRBJ1-1, with D tentatively TRBD1 (5 bases). The CDR3 length is 13 residues. V shed 6 bases and J shed 3 bases, with 11 bases lying between them. Germline V gives CDR1 MNHEY, CDR2 SVGAGI. CDR3 loop: CASRGAIYTEAFF. CDR3 sequence (DNA): TGTGCCAGCAGAGGGGCGATCTACACTGAAGCTTTCTTT.

This clone was observed a single time. This chain connects TRBV6-6 to TRBJ1-5; 8 bases agree with TRBD1. The V segment lost 5 bases and the J segment 2 bases; nucleotides outside the gene matches: 8. The CDR3 runs 16 residues. Per the germline V gene, CDR1 is MNHNY and CDR2 is SVGAGI (reference sequence). This chain's CDR3 is CASSRSGGGGNQPQHF. For the CDR3, the DNA is TGTGCCAGCAGTCGATCAGGGGGCGGTGGCAATCAGCCCCAGCATTTT.

This rearrangement joins TRBV9 to TRBJ2-2; a weak D match, TRBD1 (5 bases). Germline V gene lookup returns CDR1 SGDLS and CDR2 YYNGEE. The CDR3 length is 15 residues. Trimming cost V 1 base and J 4 bases, with 11 bases left between them. In nucleotides, the CDR3 is TGTGCCAGCAGCGTATGGTCAGGGCCCACCGGGGAGCTGTTTTTT. Encoded protein: CASSVWSGPTGELFF.

The V and J genes are TRBV7-2 and TRBJ1-4; 9 bases are shared with TRBD1. The germline CDR1 and CDR2 sequences are SGHTA and FQGNSA. V was pared by 3 bases and J by 5 bases, with 1 base of the junction left unmatched. The CDR3 is 14 amino acids. CDR3 in amino acids: CASSFGQGNEKLFF. CDR3 coding DNA: TGTGCCAGCAGCTTCGGACAGGGGAATGAAAAACTGTTTTTT.

This chain connects TRBV7-3 to TRBJ1-1; D is undetermined. Germline CDR1 and CDR2: SGHTA and FQGTGA. V gave up 0 bases and J gave up 6 bases, with 8 bases separating them. The CDR3 is 13 residues long. The CDR3 spells CASSLTEGSEAFF. The CDR3 coding sequence is TGTGCCAGCAGCTTAACGGAGGGTTCTGAAGCTTTCTTT.

The rearrangement joins TRBV2 to TRBJ2-5, with 9 bases matching TRBD2. The CDR3 totals 15 residues. Germline trimming cut 3 bases from V and 5 bases from J; bases unmatched to any gene: 7. Per germline, CDR1 SNHLY and CDR2 FYNNEI. CDR3 sequence: CASSDWLAGMETQYF. The DNA for the CDR3 is TGTGCCAGCAGTGACTGGCTAGCGGGAATGGAGACCCAGTACTTC.

The chain joins TRBV6-2 or TRBV6-3 to TRBJ2-1, with 10 nucleotides matching TRBD2. The CDR3 runs 14 residues. Losses at the gene ends were 5 bases for V and 8 bases for J; bases not matched to a gene: 6. Germline CDR1 and CDR2: MNHEY and SVGEGT. The CDR3 here is CASSILAGVYEQFF. The CDR3 DNA reads TGTGCCAGCAGTATCCTAGCGGGGGTCTATGAGCAGTTCTTC.

J is TRBJ2-2 and V is TRBV5-8; 8 bases align to TRBD2. CDR1 is SGHTS, CDR2 YDEGEE, per germline. The V and J ends lost 0 bases and 5 bases, in that order; junction bases with no gene match: 9. This CDR3 is built from 17 residues. Written as DNA, the CDR3 is TGTGCCAGCAGCTTGGATGCCGGGGGGGGAACGACCGGGGAGCTGTTTTTT. Protein product: CASSLDAGGGTTGELFF.